The 30 T cell receptor beta chains reported below all come from one sample, sequenced in a study of T cell responses to AZD1222 COVID-19 vaccine (dated by TCRdb to the early 2020s). This specimen's time point label, per the study, means: baseline before first vaccination. The protocol used for the library was the immunoSEQ multiplex PCR assay. This immuneACCESS table, as held by TCRdb, lists in-frame sequences with V and J called but not all clones. Of the missing ones, under half trace to an unresolved V gene in checked studies; the others have no known cause. The sample table shows 150,000 or so clones, and around nine tenths are seen once. Approximately 17% of the sample lies in the top ten. Sequencing was performed on peripheral blood, taken on day 0 of AZD1222 vaccination. These receptors were taken from an adult in good health.

This clone was recorded a few times. This chain connects TRBV6-5 to TRBJ2-5; no reliable D call. Trimming removed 6 bases from V and 2 bases from J, with 10 bases in between. CDR3 length: 13 residues. CDR1 and CDR2 (germline): MNHEY, SVGAGI. The CDR3 nucleotides are TGTGCCAGCAGGCCCGGCCGACAAGAGACCCAGTACTTC. This sequence encodes CASRPGRQETQYF.

The V call is TRBV9, the J call TRBJ1-1; D ambiguous. Germline CDR1 reads SGDLS; CDR2 reads YYNGEE. CDR3 length equals 15 residues. Trimming took off 0 bases at V and 0 bases at J, with 9 bases between the two ends. In nucleotides, the CDR3 is TGTGCCAGCAGCGTAGAAACGCATCTGAACACTGAAGCTTTCTTT. It encodes CASSVETHLNTEAFF.

This clone appeared once. The chain couples TRBV6-5 to TRBJ1-1; D is ambiguous. Trimming removed 7 bases from V and 1 base from J, with 10 bases in between. This CDR3 region has 13 residues. CDR1 and CDR2 (germline): MNHEY, SVGAGI. The CDR3 region is CASTLSGNTEAFF. DNA of the CDR3: TGTGCCAGCACCCTCTCGGGGAACACTGAAGCTTTCTTT.

This chain joins TRBV5-1 and TRBJ2-7; TRBD1 matches 9 bases. The trim removed 3 bases at V and 6 bases at J, leaving 10 bases unmatched. This CDR3 has 15 amino acids. CDR1 and CDR2 (germline): SGHRS, YFSETQ. CDR3 region: CASSSKAGQGTEQYF. The CDR3 bases are TGCGCCAGCAGCTCCAAGGCGGGACAGGGCACCGAGCAGTACTTC.

The gene calls are TRBV2 and TRBJ2-2; D is unresolved. This CDR3 comprises 12 residues. Trimming took off 1 base at V and 6 bases at J, with 3 bases between the two ends. CDR1 SNHLY and CDR2 FYNNEI come from the germline V gene. The CDR3 here is CASSEVAGELFF. The DNA of the CDR3 is TGTGCCAGCAGTGAAGTAGCCGGGGAGCTGTTTTTT.

V usage is TRBV28 and J usage is TRBJ1-4; no definite D call. The germline gives CDR1 MDHEN, CDR2 SYDVKM. V lost 3 bases to trimming and J lost 0 bases, with 11 bases between them. The CDR3 spans 16 residues. The CDR3 nucleotides are TGTGCCAGCAGTTTGAGGCTTTCAGCAACTAATGAAAAACTGTTTTTT. Its translation is CASSLRLSATNEKLFF.

The gene calls are TRBV27 and TRBJ1-6; tentative D call: TRBD1 (5 bases). CDR1 is MNHEY and CDR2 is SMNVEV in the germline V gene (reference sequence). The CDR3 covers 13 residues. V gave up 3 bases and J gave up 10 bases, with 10 bases separating them. The DNA of the CDR3 is TGTGCCAGCAGTTTCCGGGGCGGATCACCCCTCCACTTT. Protein sequence: CASSFRGGSPLHF.

The chain combines TRBV19 with TRBJ2-7; weak D call: TRBD2 (5 bases). CDR3 length: 12 amino acids. Germline V gives CDR1 LNHDA, CDR2 SQIVND (reference sequence). With 5 bases removed from V and 3 bases from J, the gap between germline ends came to 8 bases. The CDR3 DNA reads TGTGCCAGTAGTCCCCGGGACTACGAGCAGTACTTC. This translates into CASSPRDYEQYF.

The rearrangement uses TRBV28 and TRBJ2-3, with D unclear. The V and J ends lost 2 bases and 2 bases respectively, with 14 bases between them. The CDR3 totals 16 residues. Germline V gives CDR1 MDHEN, CDR2 SYDVKM. CDR3 sequence reads: CASSLITSGPTDTQYF. The CDR3 bases are TGTGCCAGCAGTTTAATCACGTCAGGCCCCACAGATACGCAGTATTTT.

In its sample, this clone was seen once. The chain employs TRBV24-1 and TRBJ1-5, with TRBD1 matching over 8 bases. This CDR3 has 15 amino acids. With V trimmed by 9 bases and J by 3 bases, 9 bases remained unmatched. The germline V gene has CDR1 KGHDR and CDR2 SFDVKD. CDR3 amino acids: CATPTGQVLNQPQHF. The CDR3, as DNA: TGTGCCACCCCGACGGGACAGGTTCTCAATCAGCCCCAGCATTTT.

The J gene is TRBJ1-6, the V gene TRBV7-3; 8 nucleotides line up with TRBD1. The CDR3 spans 14 residues. Looked up from germline, CDR1 is SGHTA and CDR2 is FQGTGA. V lost 5 bases and J lost 12; bases outside the gene matches: 9. The CDR3 sequence: CASSAAQGAGPLHF. Written as DNA, the CDR3 is TGTGCCAGCAGCGCCGCTCAGGGGGCTGGACCCCTCCACTTT.

About this clone: This sample includes further DNA sequences coding for the same CDR3. This sequence joins TRBV6-2 or TRBV6-3 and TRBJ1-1; D is possibly TRBD1 (5 bases). The CDR3 runs 14 residues. Deletions cut 2 bases from V and 4 bases from J, with 11 bases between. In germline, CDR1 is MNHEY, CDR2 SVGEGT. CDR3 nucleotide sequence: TGTGCCAGCAGTTACCCAGGCGGGGGCACTGAAGCTTTCTTT. It is translated as CASSYPGGGTEAFF.

V and J are TRBV5-1 and TRBJ2-3; 13 nucleotides line up with TRBD2. This CDR3 comprises 16 residues. Trimming took 4 bases from V and 5 from J; bases not matched to a gene: 7. Germline V gives CDR1 SGHRS, CDR2 YFSETQ. CDR3 DNA sequence: TGCGCCAGCAGCCCCGGGACTAGCGGGGCCATAGATACGCAGTATTTT. Amino acids: CASSPGTSGAIDTQYF.

The chain links TRBV29-1 to TRBJ1-5, with D possibly being TRBD1 (5 bases). V was pared by 4 bases and J by 2 bases, with 6 bases between. Germline values: CDR1 SQVTM, CDR2 ANQGSEA. This CDR3 is 12 amino acids long. This CDR3 is CSVGGGNQPQHF. The CDR3, as DNA: TGCAGCGTTGGGGGCGGCAATCAGCCCCAGCATTTT.

This chain's CDR3 is CASSLGGQPNEKLFF. CDR3 DNA: TGTGCCAGCAGCTTAGGGGGACAGCCTAATGAAAAACTGTTTTTT. The chain combines TRBV11-3 with TRBJ1-4; 7 nucleotides agree with TRBD1. Trimming removed 1 base from V and 3 bases from J; junction bases left unmatched: 2. The CDR3 extends over 15 amino acids. Germline CDR1 is SGHNT and CDR2 is YENEEA.

This chain joins TRBV19 and TRBJ2-7; D is perhaps TRBD2 (6 bases). Trimming left V 4 bases short and J 1 base short, with 17 bases between. The length of the CDR3 is 16 residues. Germline loops: CDR1 LNHDA, CDR2 SQIVND (reference sequence). For the CDR3, the DNA is TGTGCCAGTAGTAGCGAACCGGGACTCAAATCCTACGAGCAGTACTTC. Encoded protein: CASSSEPGLKSYEQYF.

The rearrangement links TRBV18 to TRBJ1-2; possibly TRBD1 for D (5 bases). CDR1 and CDR2 (germline): KGHSH, LQKENI. V was cut by 6 bases and J by 8 bases, with 25 bases left in between. The CDR3 consists of 16 residues. CDR3 bases: TGTGCCAGCTCCCCCCCGGCGCAGGGAGGGATAAAGGGCTACACCTTC. It encodes CASSPPAQGGIKGYTF.

The chain has TRBV24-1 and TRBJ2-2; 7 bases match TRBD2. The junction had 4 bases not matched to a gene; V was cut back by 8 bases and J by 2 bases. This CDR3 has 14 residues. CDR1 and CDR2 (germline): KGHDR, SFDVKD. This chain's CDR3 is CATNAAGNTGELFF. Here the CDR3 DNA reads TGTGCCACCAATGCAGCGGGAAACACCGGGGAGCTGTTTTTT.

The chain uses TRBV24-1 and TRBJ2-3; 9 positions match TRBD1. The CDR3 is 16 amino acids. The V gene's germline CDR1 is KGHDR and CDR2 SFDVKD. The ends lost 2 bases at V and 6 bases at J; junction bases unmatched: 8. CDR3 residues: CATSDSRDRDPDTQYF. The CDR3, as DNA: TGTGCCACCAGTGATTCCCGGGACAGGGACCCCGATACGCAGTATTTT.

This clone was detected once. The chain employs TRBV11-3 and TRBJ2-1; 8 nucleotides align to TRBD1. The CDR3 runs to 16 residues. V trimming: 4 bases; J trimming: 1 base; junction bases outside the gene matches: 6. Germline V gene data show CDR1 as SGHNT and CDR2 as YENEEA. The CDR3, as DNA: TGTGCCAGCAGCTATCGCCACAGGGGGTCCTACAATGAGCAGTTCTTC. Protein: CASSYRHRGSYNEQFF.

This clone was detected a few times. The chain employs TRBV9 and TRBJ1-5; the D is unclear. Trimming took 0 bases from V and 6 from J, leaving 7 bases between them. Germline assignment: CDR1 SGDLS and CDR2 YYNGEE. This CDR3 is built from 13 residues. As DNA, the CDR3 is TGTGCCAGCAGCGTAGCGCCTGGTCAGCCCCAGCATTTT. Translation: CASSVAPGQPQHF.

The chain carries TRBV9 and TRBJ1-2; TRBD1 might be the D (6 bases). V lost 3 bases and J lost 7, with 10 bases in between. CDR1 and CDR2 from the germline V gene are SGDLS and YYNGEE. The CDR3 consists of 12 residues. The CDR3 region is CASSGRGGGYTF. The DNA for the CDR3 is TGTGCCAGCAGCGGGAGAGGGGGTGGCTACACCTTC.

V and J are TRBV18 and TRBJ1-2; TRBD1 matches 8 bases. This CDR3 spans 15 amino acids. Germline lookup yields CDR1 KGHSH and CDR2 LQKENI. Germline trimming cut 2 bases from V and 4 bases from J; bases unmatched to any gene: 6. CDR3 sequence: CASSPAGGYSYGYTF. The CDR3 nucleotides are TGTGCCAGCTCACCAGCAGGGGGCTACAGCTATGGCTACACCTTC.

This chain joins TRBV2 and TRBJ1-1; 10 bases agree with TRBD1. The CDR3 loop spans 13 amino acids. With V trimmed by 5 bases and J by 8 bases, 5 bases remained unmatched. CDR1 and CDR2 from the germline V gene are SNHLY and FYNNEI. The CDR3 DNA reads TGTGCCAGCAGTTGGGACAGGGGTAGGGAAGCTTTCTTT. It specifies CASSWDRGREAFF.

This chain connects TRBV12-2 to TRBJ2-3; TRBD2 reflects the table's D call only, with no check against the DNA. TRBV12-2 is classified as a pseudogene. The CDR3 is made up of 15 amino acids. DNA for the CDR3: TGTGCAAGTCGCTTTGGTCAGAATTCGGGAGATACGCAGTATTTT. Its translation: CASRFGQNSGDTQYF.

This chain connects TRBV7-9 to TRBJ1-1, with D maybe TRBD1 (5 bases). The length of the CDR3 is 12 residues. Germline V lookup: CDR1 SEHNR, CDR2 FQNEAQ (reference sequence). The germline V and J ends were trimmed by 2 bases and 7 bases, with 8 bases remaining between them. The CDR3 region is CASSLRGNEAFF. CDR3 DNA sequence: TGTGCCAGCAGCTTACGGGGGAATGAAGCTTTCTTT. Using reference TRBV7-9 and TRBJ1-1 for the parts outside the CDR3, the full variable domain is DTGVSQNPRHKITKRGQNVTFRCDPISEHNRLYWYRQTLGQGPEFLTYFQNEAQLEKSRLLSDRFSAERPKGSFSTLEIQRTEQGDSAMYLCASSLRGNEAFFGQGTRLTVV.

In its sample, this clone was seen a few times. The chain joins TRBV7-3 to TRBJ1-6; D not resolved. The germline CDR1 and CDR2 sequences are SGHTA and FQGTGA. Trimming took off 2 bases at V and 8 bases at J, with 13 bases between the two ends. This CDR3 contains 15 residues. The CDR3 coding sequence is TGTGCCAGCAGCTTAGGGCAGGCTTCTCATTCACCCCTCCACTTT. This codes for CASSLGQASHSPLHF.

This clone occurred once. The same CDR3 is also encoded by other DNA sequences in this sample. The chain links TRBV5-1 to TRBJ2-1, with D possibly called TRBD1 or TRBD2 (5 bases each). V lost 4 bases and J 0 bases, leaving 11 bases between the germline ends. CDR1 is SGHRS and CDR2 is YFSETQ in the germline V gene. CDR3 length: 15 amino acids. The CDR3 is CASSRDRSSYNEQFF. CDR3 bases: TGCGCCAGCAGCAGGGACCGGAGCTCCTACAATGAGCAGTTCTTC.

The chain combines TRBV7-3 with TRBJ2-3; weak D call: TRBD1 (5 bases). V lost 2 bases and J lost 6, with 12 bases in between. The germline V gene has CDR1 SGHTA and CDR2 FQGTGA. The CDR3 runs 14 residues. CDR3 sequence reads: CASSLFQGRDTQYF. The DNA of the CDR3 is TGTGCCAGCAGCTTATTCCAGGGTCGGGATACGCAGTATTTT.

The chain joins TRBV5-1 to TRBJ1-1; weak D call: TRBD1 (5 bases). Germline V gene lookup returns CDR1 SGHRS and CDR2 YFSETQ. The ends were cut back, 9 bases at V and 4 bases at J, with 16 bases in the middle. This CDR3 has 13 amino acids. CDR3 region: CATSLAGGTEAFF. In DNA, the CDR3 is TGCGCCACCTCCCTAGCGGGGGGCACTGAAGCTTTCTTT.